This T cell receptor (beta chain) was obtained from a study of control samples from healthy donors and cancer patients. Sequencing was performed with immunoSEQ multiplex PCR; in TCRdb, only in-frame clones are kept and a portion is missing. Of about 150,000 clones in the sample, around 90% were seen once. Losses at the gene ends were 5 bases for V and 5 bases for J; bases not matched to a gene: 11. The CDR3 loop spans 15 amino acids. The germline V gene has CDR1 MNHEY and CDR2 SVGAGI. Sequences were obtained from blood. The sequence came from a man aged 25-45 years in good health. V is TRBV6-5 and J is TRBJ2-5; 7 bases map to TRBD1. In nucleotides, the CDR3 is TGTGCCAGCAGTAAACAGGGGCCCCGAAGGGAGACCCAGTACTTC. Translation gives CASSKQGPRRETQYF.